The present entry profiles one T cell receptor (beta chain) with its context. Its antigen is still unknown. Generated by immunoSEQ multiplex PCR, the TCRdb table keeps only in-frame clones and is missing some. The data contain over 9,000 clones, 55% to 70% of them singletons. These data are taken from a study of radiation and T cells in renal cell carcinoma. The study, taken as a whole, reports: Sampling covered only around 1 g of each tumor. Irradiated tumors had higher TCR clonality than control tumors.

Treatment defined: treatment-naive control, cytoreductive nephrectomy. Control tumors came from treatment-naive patients without prior radiation. Clear cell pathology was present in this patient's renal cell carcinoma. With 3 bases removed from V and 0 bases from J, the gap between germline ends came to 9 bases. Germline-derived CDR1 and CDR2 are MNHEY and SMNVEV (reference sequence). The CDR3 consists of 15 residues. The gene calls are TRBV27 and TRBJ2-1, with D hard to call. This TCR came from a man aged 60 to 75 with renal cell carcinoma. Sequenced material: tumor tissue, taken from a patient whose treatment was nephrectomy without radiotherapy. The CDR3 nucleotides are TGTGCCAGCAGTTTCTGGTCAGACTCCTACAATGAGCAGTTCTTC. It encodes CASSFWSDSYNEQFF.